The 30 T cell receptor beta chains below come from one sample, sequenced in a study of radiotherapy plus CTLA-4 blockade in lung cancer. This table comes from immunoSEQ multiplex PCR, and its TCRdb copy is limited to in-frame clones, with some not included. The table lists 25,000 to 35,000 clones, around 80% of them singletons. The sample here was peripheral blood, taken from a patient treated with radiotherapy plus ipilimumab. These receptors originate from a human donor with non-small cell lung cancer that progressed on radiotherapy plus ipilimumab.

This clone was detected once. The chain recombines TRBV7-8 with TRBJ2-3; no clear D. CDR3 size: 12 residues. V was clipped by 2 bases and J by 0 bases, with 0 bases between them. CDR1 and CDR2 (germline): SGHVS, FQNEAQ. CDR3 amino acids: CASSLSTDTQYF. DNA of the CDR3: TGTGCCAGCAGCTTAAGCACAGATACGCAGTATTTT. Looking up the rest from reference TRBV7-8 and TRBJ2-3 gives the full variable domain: GAGVSQSPRYKVAKRGQDVALRCDPISGHVSLFWYQQALGQGPEFLTYFQNEAQLDKSGLPSDRFFAERPEGSVSTLKIQRTQQEDSAVYLCASSLSTDTQYFGPGTRLTVL.

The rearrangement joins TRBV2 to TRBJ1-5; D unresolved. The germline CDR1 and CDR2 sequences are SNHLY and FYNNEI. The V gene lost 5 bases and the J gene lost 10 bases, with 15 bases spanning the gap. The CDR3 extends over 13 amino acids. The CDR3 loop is CASSRKVNTPQHF. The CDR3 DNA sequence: TGTGCCAGCAGTCGGAAGGTTAACACCCCCCAGCATTTT.

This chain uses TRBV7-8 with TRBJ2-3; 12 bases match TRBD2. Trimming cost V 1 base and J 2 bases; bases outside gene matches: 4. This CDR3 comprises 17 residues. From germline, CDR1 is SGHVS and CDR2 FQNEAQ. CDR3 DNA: TGTGCCAGCAGCTTAGGGACTAGCGGGGTTACCACAGATACGCAGTATTTT. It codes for CASSLGTSGVTTDTQYF.

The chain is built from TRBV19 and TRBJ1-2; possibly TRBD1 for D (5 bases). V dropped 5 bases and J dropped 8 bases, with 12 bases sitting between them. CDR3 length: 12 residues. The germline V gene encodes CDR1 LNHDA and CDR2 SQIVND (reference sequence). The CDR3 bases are TGTGCCAGTAGTCCCAGGCGGGGGGGCTACACCTTC. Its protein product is CASSPRRGGYTF.

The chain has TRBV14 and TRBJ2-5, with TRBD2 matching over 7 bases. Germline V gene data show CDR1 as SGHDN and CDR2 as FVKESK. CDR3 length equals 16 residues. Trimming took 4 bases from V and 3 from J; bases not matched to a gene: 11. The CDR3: CASSPSLGGSKETQYF. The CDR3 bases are TGTGCCAGCAGCCCCTCTTTGGGCGGGAGCAAAGAGACCCAGTACTTC. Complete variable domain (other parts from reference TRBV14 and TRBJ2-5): EAGVTQFPSHSVIEKGQTVTLRCDPISGHDNLYWYRRVMGKEIKFLLHFVKESKQDESGMPNNRFLAERTGGTYSTLKVQPAELEDSGVYFCASSPSLGGSKETQYFGPGTRLLVL.

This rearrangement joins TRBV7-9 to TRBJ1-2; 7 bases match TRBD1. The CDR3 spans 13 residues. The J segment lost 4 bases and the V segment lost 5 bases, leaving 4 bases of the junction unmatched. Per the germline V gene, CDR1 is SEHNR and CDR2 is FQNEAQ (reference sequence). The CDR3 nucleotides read TGTGCCAGCAGCGTAGGGACAGCCTATGGCTACACCTTC. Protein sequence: CASSVGTAYGYTF. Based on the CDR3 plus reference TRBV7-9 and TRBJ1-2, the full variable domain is DTGVSQNPRHKITKRGQNVTFRCDPISEHNRLYWYRQTLGQGPEFLTYFQNEAQLEKSRLLSDRFSAERPKGSFSTLEIQRTEQGDSAMYLCASSVGTAYGYTFGSGTRLTVV.

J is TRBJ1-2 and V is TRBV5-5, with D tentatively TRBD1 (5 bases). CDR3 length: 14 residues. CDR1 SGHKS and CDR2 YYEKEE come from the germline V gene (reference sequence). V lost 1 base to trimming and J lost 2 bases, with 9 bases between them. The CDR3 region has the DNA TGTGCCAGCAGCTTGCCAGGGCTGAACTATGGCTACACCTTC. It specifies CASSLPGLNYGYTF. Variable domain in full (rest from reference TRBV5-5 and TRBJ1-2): DAGVTQSPTHLIKTRGQQVTLRCSPISGHKSVSWYQQVLGQGPQFIFQYYEKEERGRGNFPDRFSARQFPNYSSELNVNALLLGDSALYLCASSLPGLNYGYTFGSGTRLTVV.

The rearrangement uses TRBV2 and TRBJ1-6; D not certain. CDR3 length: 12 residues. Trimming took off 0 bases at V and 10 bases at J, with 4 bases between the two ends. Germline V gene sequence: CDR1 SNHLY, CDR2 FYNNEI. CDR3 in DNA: TGTGCCAGCAGTGAAGCAGAATCACCCCTCCACTTT. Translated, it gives CASSEAESPLHF.

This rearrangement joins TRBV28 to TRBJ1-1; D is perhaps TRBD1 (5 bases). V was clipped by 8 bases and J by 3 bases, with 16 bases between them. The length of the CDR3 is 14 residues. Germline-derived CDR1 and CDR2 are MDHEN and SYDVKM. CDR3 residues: CASGGQGGYTEAFF. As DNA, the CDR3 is TGTGCCAGCGGAGGGCAGGGTGGGTACACTGAAGCTTTCTTT.

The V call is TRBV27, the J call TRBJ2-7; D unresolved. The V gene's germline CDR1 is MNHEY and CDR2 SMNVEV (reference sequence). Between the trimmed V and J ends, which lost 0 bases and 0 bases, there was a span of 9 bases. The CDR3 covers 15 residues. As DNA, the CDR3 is TGTGCCAGCAGTTTATCCCTAAGCAGCTCCTACGAGCAGTACTTC. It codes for CASSLSLSSSYEQYF.

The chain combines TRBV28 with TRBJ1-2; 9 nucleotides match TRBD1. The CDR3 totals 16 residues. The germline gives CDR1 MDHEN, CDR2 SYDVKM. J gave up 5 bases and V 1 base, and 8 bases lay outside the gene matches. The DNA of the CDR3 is TGTGCCAGCAGTTTATTAGGGGACAGGGCCCGGTATGGCTACACCTTC. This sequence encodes CASSLLGDRARYGYTF.

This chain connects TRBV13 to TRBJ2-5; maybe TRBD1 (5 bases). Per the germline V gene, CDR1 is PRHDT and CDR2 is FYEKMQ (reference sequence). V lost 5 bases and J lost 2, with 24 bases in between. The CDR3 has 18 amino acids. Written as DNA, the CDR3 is TGTGCCAGCAGCCTCAAGGGCCTACGGACAAGAGATCAAGAGACCCAGTACTTC. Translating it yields CASSLKGLRTRDQETQYF.

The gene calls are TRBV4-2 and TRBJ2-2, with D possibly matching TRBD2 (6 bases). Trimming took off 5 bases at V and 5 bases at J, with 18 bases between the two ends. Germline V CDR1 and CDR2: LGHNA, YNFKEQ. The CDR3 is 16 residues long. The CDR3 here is CASSGLGSAVTGELFF. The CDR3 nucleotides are TGTGCCAGCAGCGGCCTCGGGAGTGCGGTTACCGGGGAGCTGTTTTTT.

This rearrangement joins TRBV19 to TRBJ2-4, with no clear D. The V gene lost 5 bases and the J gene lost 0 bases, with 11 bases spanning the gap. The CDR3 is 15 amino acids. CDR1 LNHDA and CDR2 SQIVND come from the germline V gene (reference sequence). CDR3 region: CASSGAALAKNIQYF. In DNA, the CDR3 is TGTGCCAGTAGTGGCGCGGCTTTAGCCAAAAACATTCAGTACTTC.

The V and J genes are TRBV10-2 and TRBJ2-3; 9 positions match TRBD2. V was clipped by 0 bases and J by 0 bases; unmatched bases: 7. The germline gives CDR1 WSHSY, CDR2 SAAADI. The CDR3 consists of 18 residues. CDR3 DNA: TGCGCCAGCAGTGAGTCCCTAGCGGGGAGAACCAGCACAGATACGCAGTATTTT. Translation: CASSESLAGRTSTDTQYF.

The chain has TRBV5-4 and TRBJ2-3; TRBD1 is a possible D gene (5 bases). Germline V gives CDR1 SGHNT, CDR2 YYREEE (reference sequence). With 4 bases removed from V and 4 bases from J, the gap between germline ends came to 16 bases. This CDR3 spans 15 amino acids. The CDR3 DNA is TGTGCCAGCAGCAAGGACACCCTAGTACCAGATACGCAGTATTTT. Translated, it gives CASSKDTLVPDTQYF.

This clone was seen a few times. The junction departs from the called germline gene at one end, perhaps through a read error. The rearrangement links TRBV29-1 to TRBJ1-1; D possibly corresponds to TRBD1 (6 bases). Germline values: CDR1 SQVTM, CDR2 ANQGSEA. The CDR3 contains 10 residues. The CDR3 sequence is CSAEGGGKGF. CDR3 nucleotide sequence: TGCAGCGCGGAGGGAGGGGGTAAGGGCTTT.

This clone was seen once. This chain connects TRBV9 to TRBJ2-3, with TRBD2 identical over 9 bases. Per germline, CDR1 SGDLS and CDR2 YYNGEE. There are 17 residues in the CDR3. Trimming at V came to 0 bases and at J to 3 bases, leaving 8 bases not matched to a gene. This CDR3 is CASSVEDSGGITDTQYF. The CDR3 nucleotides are TGTGCCAGCAGCGTAGAAGATAGCGGGGGAATTACAGATACGCAGTATTTT.

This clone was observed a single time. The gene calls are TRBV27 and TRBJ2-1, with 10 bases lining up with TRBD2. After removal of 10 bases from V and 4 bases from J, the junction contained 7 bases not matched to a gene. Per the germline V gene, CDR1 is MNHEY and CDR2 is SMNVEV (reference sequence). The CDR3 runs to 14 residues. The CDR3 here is CATNSGGGYNEQFF. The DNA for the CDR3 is TGTGCCACCAACAGCGGGGGGGGATACAATGAGCAGTTCTTC.

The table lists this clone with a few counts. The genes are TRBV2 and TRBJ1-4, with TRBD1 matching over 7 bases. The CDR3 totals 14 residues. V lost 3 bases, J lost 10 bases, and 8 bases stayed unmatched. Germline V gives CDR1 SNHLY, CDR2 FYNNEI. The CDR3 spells CASSEIQGRRKLFF. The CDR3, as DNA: TGTGCCAGCAGTGAGATACAGGGGAGGCGAAAACTGTTTTTT.

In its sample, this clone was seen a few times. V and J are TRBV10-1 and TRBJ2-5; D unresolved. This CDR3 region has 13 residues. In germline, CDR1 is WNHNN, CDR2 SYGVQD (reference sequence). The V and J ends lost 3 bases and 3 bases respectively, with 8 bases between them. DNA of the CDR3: TGCGCCAGCAGTGACTGGGGTAAAGAGACCCAGTACTTC. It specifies CASSDWGKETQYF.

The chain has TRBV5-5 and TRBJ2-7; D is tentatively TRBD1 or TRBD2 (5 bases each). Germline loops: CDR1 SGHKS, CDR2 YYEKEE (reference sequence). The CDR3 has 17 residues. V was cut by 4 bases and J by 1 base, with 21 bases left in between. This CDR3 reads CASSKGRRSSLSYEQYF. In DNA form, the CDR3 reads TGTGCCAGCAGCAAGGGGCGGAGGTCTAGCCTATCCTACGAGCAGTACTTC. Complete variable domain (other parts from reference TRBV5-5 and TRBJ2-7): DAGVTQSPTHLIKTRGQQVTLRCSPISGHKSVSWYQQVLGQGPQFIFQYYEKEERGRGNFPDRFSARQFPNYSSELNVNALLLGDSALYLCASSKGRRSSLSYEQYFGPGTRLTVT.

The CDR3 DNA is TGTGCCAGCAGCTTGCTTGAGGTGGGGGGCTACACCTTC. Amino acid sequence: CASSLLEVGGYTF. The chain recombines TRBV5-6 with TRBJ1-2; D ambiguous. Germline V gene data show CDR1 as SGHDT and CDR2 as YYEEEE. V shed 1 base and J shed 8 bases, with 12 bases lying between them. This CDR3 contains 13 residues.

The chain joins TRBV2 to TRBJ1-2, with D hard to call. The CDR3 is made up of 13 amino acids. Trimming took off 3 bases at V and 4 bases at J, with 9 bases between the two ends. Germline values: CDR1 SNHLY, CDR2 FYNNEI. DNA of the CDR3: TGTGCCAGCAGTGATGGTGGCACCTATGGCTACACCTTC. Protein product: CASSDGGTYGYTF.

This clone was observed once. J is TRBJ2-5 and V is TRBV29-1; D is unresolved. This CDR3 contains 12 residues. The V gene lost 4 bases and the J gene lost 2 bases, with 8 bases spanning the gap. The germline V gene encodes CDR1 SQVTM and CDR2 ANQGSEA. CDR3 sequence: CSVADGQETQYF. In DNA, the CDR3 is TGCAGCGTTGCTGACGGTCAAGAGACCCAGTACTTC.

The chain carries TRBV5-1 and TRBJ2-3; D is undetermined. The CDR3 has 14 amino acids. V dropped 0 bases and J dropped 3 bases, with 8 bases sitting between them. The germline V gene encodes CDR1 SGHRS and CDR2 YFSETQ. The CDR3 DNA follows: TGCGCCAGCAGCTTGGGAAGACCAACAGATACGCAGTATTTT. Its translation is CASSLGRPTDTQYF.

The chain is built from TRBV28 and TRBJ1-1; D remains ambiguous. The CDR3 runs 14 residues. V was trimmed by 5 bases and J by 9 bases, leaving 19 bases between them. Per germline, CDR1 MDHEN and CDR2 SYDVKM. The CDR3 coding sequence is TGTGCCAGCAGTCAACCGGCCGGGCCCCGAAAAGCTTTCTTT. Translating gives CASSQPAGPRKAFF. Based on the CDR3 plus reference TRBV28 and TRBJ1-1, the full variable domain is DVKVTQSSRYLVKRTGEKVFLECVQDMDHENMFWYRQDPGLGLRLIYFSYDVKMKEKGDIPEGYSVSREKKERFSLILESASTNQTSMYLCASSQPAGPRKAFFGQGTRLTVV.

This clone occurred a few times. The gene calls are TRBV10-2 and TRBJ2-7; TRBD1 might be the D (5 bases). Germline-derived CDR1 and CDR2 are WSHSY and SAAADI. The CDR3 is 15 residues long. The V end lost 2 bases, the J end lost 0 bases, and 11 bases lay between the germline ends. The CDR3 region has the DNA TGCGCCAGCAGTGAGAGCCAGGGCAGCTCCTACGAGCAGTACTTC. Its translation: CASSESQGSSYEQYF.

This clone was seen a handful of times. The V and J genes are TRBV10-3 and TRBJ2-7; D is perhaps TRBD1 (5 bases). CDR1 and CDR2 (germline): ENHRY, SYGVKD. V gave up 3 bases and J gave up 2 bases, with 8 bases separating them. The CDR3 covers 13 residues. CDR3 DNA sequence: TGTGCCATCAGTGACCAGGGCCCCTACGAGCAGTACTTC. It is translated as CAISDQGPYEQYF.

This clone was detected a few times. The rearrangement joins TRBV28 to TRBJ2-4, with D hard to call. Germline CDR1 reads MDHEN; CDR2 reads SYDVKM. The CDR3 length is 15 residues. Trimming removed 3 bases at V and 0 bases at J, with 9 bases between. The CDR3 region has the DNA TGTGCCAGCAGTTTTCCAAGGACAGCCAAAAACATTCAGTACTTC. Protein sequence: CASSFPRTAKNIQYF.